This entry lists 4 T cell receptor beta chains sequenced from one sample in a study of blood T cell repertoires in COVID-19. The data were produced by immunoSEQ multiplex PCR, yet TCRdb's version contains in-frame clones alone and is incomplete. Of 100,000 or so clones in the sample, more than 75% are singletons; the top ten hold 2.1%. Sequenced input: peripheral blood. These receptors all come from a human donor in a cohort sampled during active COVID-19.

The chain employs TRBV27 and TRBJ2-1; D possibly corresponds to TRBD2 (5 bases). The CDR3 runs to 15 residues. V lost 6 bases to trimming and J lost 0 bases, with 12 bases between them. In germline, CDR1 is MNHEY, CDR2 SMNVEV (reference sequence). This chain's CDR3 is CASREALSSYNEQFF. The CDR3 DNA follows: TGTGCCAGCAGGGAGGCCCTCAGCTCCTACAATGAGCAGTTCTTC.

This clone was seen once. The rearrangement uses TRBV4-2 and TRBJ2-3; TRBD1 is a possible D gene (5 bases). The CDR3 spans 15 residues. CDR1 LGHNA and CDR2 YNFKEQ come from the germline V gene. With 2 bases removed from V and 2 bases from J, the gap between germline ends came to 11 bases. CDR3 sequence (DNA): TGTGCCAGCAGCCAAAAGACAGAGACCACAGATACGCAGTATTTT. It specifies CASSQKTETTDTQYF.

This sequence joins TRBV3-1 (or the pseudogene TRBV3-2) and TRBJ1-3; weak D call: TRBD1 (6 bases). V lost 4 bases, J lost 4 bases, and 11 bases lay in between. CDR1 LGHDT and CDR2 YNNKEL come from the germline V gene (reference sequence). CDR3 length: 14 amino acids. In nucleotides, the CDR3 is TGTGCCAGCAGCCCTAGGACAGACGGAAACACCATATATTTT. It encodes CASSPRTDGNTIYF.

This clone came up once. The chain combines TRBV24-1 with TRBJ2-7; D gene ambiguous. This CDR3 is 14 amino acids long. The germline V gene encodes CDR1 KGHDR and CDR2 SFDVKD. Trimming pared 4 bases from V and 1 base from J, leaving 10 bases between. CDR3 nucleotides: TGTGCCACCAGTGAACAAAGCGAGTCCTACGAGCAGTACTTC. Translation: CATSEQSESYEQYF.